The rows below give T cell receptor beta chains drawn from one sample of a study of immune reconstitution after stem cell transplant in scleroderma. TCRdb redid the calling of the RT-PCR reads with MiXCR, one entry per CDR3 protein. The sample yields about 730 distinct CDR3 sequences, 7.5% to 8.5% seen once. This sample was taken before or after autologous hematopoietic stem cell transplantation (not recorded which). The receptors stem from a male donor with systemic sclerosis. Both conserved end residues are part of each CDR3. The D gene is left open where the match is weak. Some rows have no size entry. The others give once, few or many, or a class for an expanded clone.

v_gene	j_gene	d_gene	abundance	CDR3aa	CDR3nt
TRBV10-2	TRBJ2-2	NA	medium-sized	CATAPLLTGELFF	TGCGCCACCGCCCCCCTACTCACCGGGGAGCTGTTTTTT
TRBV7-9	TRBJ2-1	TRBD1	NA	CASSFLTGGNEQFF	TGTGCCAGCAGCTTCCTAACAGGGGGCAATGAGCAGTTCTTC
TRBV2	TRBJ2-2	TRBD2	medium-sized	CASSVPGGPDTGELFF	TGTGCCAGCAGTGTACCGGGGGGGCCGGACACCGGGGAGCTGTTTTTT
TRBV5-1	TRBJ2-5	NA	medium-sized	CASSLEGVSETQYF	TGCGCCAGCAGCTTGGAAGGCGTTTCAGAGACCCAGTACTTC
TRBV29-1	TRBJ1-2	NA	medium-sized	CSVPGANYGYTF	TGCAGCGTCCCCGGGGCAAATTATGGCTACACCTTC
TRBV9	TRBJ2-3	NA	large	CASSVDEGVNTQYF	TGTGCCAGCAGCGTAGATGAGGGGGTGAATACGCAGTATTTT
TRBV19	TRBJ2-3	NA	large	CASMVAAGTDTQYF	TGTGCCAGTATGGTGGCTGCGGGGACAGATACGCAGTATTTT
TRBV20-1	TRBJ2-7	TRBD2	large	CSARSLAGSDYEQYF	TGCAGTGCTAGATCACTAGCGGGGTCCGACTACGAGCAGTACTTC
TRBV4-3	TRBJ2-5	TRBD1	NA	CASSQQTGFAETQYF	TGCGCCAGCAGCCAACAGACAGGGTTTGCAGAGACCCAGTACTTC
TRBV7-6	TRBJ2-1	NA	NA	CASSLAGGMNEQFF	TGTGCCAGCAGCTTAGCGGGGGGAATGAATGAGCAGTTCTTC
TRBV13	TRBJ1-1	TRBD1	medium-sized	CASSGPTGATEAFF	TGTGCCAGCAGCGGGCCGACAGGGGCCACTGAAGCTTTCTTT
TRBV7-6	TRBJ2-1	NA	medium-sized	CASSLRGSHNEQFF	TGTGCCAGCAGCTTGAGGGGATCTCACAATGAGCAGTTCTTC
TRBV9	TRBJ1-5	NA	medium-sized	CASSVSAGGNQPQHF	TGTGCCAGCAGCGTATCGGCAGGGGGCAATCAGCCCCAGCATTTT
TRBV15	TRBJ2-5	NA	large	CATSRDYETQYF	TGTGCCACCAGCAGAGATTACGAGACCCAGTACTTC
TRBV2	TRBJ2-1	TRBD2	medium-sized	CASLTSGGRDEQFF	TGTGCCAGCCTCACTAGCGGGGGGCGGGATGAGCAGTTCTTC
TRBV2	TRBJ2-3	NA	large	CASILQSTDTQYF	TGTGCCAGCATATTACAGAGCACAGATACGCAGTATTTT
TRBV7-2	TRBJ2-7	NA	medium-sized	CASSLPEGPWEQYF	TGTGCCAGCAGCTTACCCGAGGGCCCATGGGAGCAGTACTTC
TRBV15	TRBJ2-7	TRBD2	large	CATSRATSGGHEQYF	TGTGCCACCAGCAGGGCCACTAGCGGGGGACACGAGCAGTACTTC
TRBV20-1	TRBJ1-5	NA	medium-sized	CSARDRVQGGLGNQPQHF	TGCAGTGCTAGAGATCGGGTTCAGGGCGGGTTGGGCAATCAGCCCCAGCATTTT
TRBV12-3/TRBV12-4	TRBJ2-6	NA	large	CASSPGDRYPGANVLTF	TGTGCCAGCAGTCCCGGCGACAGGTACCCTGGGGCCAACGTCCTGACTTTC
TRBV5-5	TRBJ1-4	NA	medium-sized	CASSEGRVDEKLFF	TGTGCCAGCAGCGAGGGCAGGGTGGATGAAAAACTGTTTTTT
TRBV5-6	TRBJ2-1	TRBD1	NA	CASTQGDNEQFF	TGTGCCAGCACCCAGGGGGACAATGAGCAGTTCTTC
TRBV24-1	TRBJ2-3	NA	medium-sized	CATSDFSFLGAEDTQYF	TGTGCCACCAGTGATTTCTCGTTCCTAGGGGCCGAAGATACGCAGTATTTT
TRBV29-1	TRBJ1-6	NA	medium-sized	CTEVGRDFAPANSPLHF	TGCACCGAGGTCGGCAGGGACTTTGCCCCAGCTAATTCACCCCTCCACTTT
TRBV20-1	TRBJ2-1	TRBD1	large	CSARGQGPGSYNEQFF	TGCAGTGCTAGAGGACAGGGGCCAGGATCCTACAATGAGCAGTTCTTC
TRBV30	TRBJ2-2	TRBD1	large	CAETPGGWNTGELFF	TGTGCCGAAACGCCAGGGGGTTGGAACACCGGGGAGCTGTTTTTT
TRBV29-1	TRBJ1-5	NA	medium-sized	CSVEENPNQPQHF	TGCAGTGTGGAGGAAAACCCCAATCAGCCCCAGCATTTT
TRBV21-1	TRBJ1-4	NA	large	CASSITVKSDEKLFF	TGTGCCAGCAGCATCACGGTTAAGAGCGATGAAAAACTGTTTTTT
TRBV7-2	TRBJ1-2	NA	NA	CASSPREAGGYTF	TGTGCCAGCAGCCCCAGGGAGGCCGGTGGCTACACCTTC
TRBV5-1	TRBJ2-1	NA	medium-sized	CASSYIVSNEQFF	TGCGCCAGCAGCTATATAGTTTCCAATGAGCAGTTCTTC
TRBV20-1	TRBJ1-1	TRBD1	large	CSPDRGGTEAFF	TGCAGTCCGGACAGGGGAGGCACTGAAGCTTTCTTT
TRBV20-1	TRBJ2-7	TRBD1	medium-sized	CSARTGTGKDEQYF	TGCAGTGCGCGGACCGGGACAGGGAAGGACGAGCAGTACTTC
TRBV5-1	TRBJ1-5	TRBD1	medium-sized	CASRQGRNQPQHF	TGCGCCAGTAGACAGGGACGCAATCAGCCCCAGCATTTT
TRBV12-3/TRBV12-4	TRBJ2-7	TRBD2	NA	CASTLGTSGGYEQYF	TGTGCCAGCACCCTTGGGACTAGCGGGGGTTACGAGCAGTACTTC
TRBV25-1	TRBJ1-4	NA	medium-sized	CASSEYHEKLFF	TGTGCCAGCAGTGAATACCACGAAAAACTGTTTTTT
TRBV5-1	TRBJ2-5	NA	few	CASSKYRVGETQYF	TGCGCCAGCAGCAAGTACAGGGTTGGAGAGACCCAGTACTTC
TRBV7-3	TRBJ1-5	TRBD1	large	CASSRDRGQPQHF	TGTGCCAGCAGCCGAGACAGGGGCCAGCCCCAGCATTTT
TRBV3-1	TRBJ2-1	NA	medium-sized	CASSSISPGDEQFF	TGTGCCAGCAGTTCGATCTCGCCCGGGGATGAGCAGTTCTTC